Listed below are T cell receptor beta chains from one sample, sequenced in a study of blood T cell repertoires in COVID-19. This table comes from immunoSEQ multiplex PCR, and its TCRdb copy is limited to in-frame clones, with some not included. The sample includes under 250,000 clones, about 85% of them seen just once. The sample comprised peripheral blood. These receptors were obtained from an older woman who had recovered from COVID-19. CDR3s include the opening cysteine and the closing phenylalanine or tryptophan.

CDR3 length,V gene,CDR3 protein
16,TRBV27,CASSTYRGQRGEKLFF
15,TRBV10-1,CASSTSGGSYNEQFF
14,TRBV29-1,CSVEEDILNTEAFF
17,TRBV19,CASSAGQGVFYSGELFF
13,TRBV27,CASSLNMEGVLTF
13,TRBV28,CASRPPGYNEQFF
14,TRBV5-1,CASSLARGRSEAFF
11,TRBV18,CASSSGWGYTF
13,TRBV4-1,CASTGQGYEKLFF
15,TRBV23-1,CASSQGQGINDEQYF
14,TRBV18,CASSPGHSLYGYTF
14,TRBV29-1,CSHTTGSGTDTQYF
15,TRBV27,CASSSSSAGANVLTF
14,TRBV7-3,CASSLIAAQETQYF
15,TRBV5-1,CASSLVAGGLGEQFF
11,TRBV19,CASRSGLTQYF
15,TRBV9,CASSTPRGGPNTQYF
13,TRBV7-9,CASTRQGTGEQYF
16,TRBV6-2/TRBV6-3,CASSFSGQRVSYEQYF
13,TRBV5-1,CASSPLAGTEAFF
11,TRBV29-1,CSVPSNTEAFF
18,TRBV5-1,CASSLYPPTSGVSYEQYF
15,TRBV12-5,CASGQGLAGGYEQYF
15,TRBV6-5,CASLARGLGYNEQFF
16,TRBV27,CASSPQGQGFGETQYF
16,TRBV14,CASSRLGTALNEKLFF
13,TRBV2,CASVASEGLGYTF
15,TRBV3-1/TRBV3-2,CASSHRGQGSDTQYF
15,TRBV6-2/TRBV6-3,CASSFLGAGANVLTF
15,TRBV9,CASSSRRGEDDEQFF
17,TRBV29-1,CSVEDFPSGKSYNEQFF
17,TRBV10-1,CASSPGLAGGGTDTQYF
16,TRBV4-2,CASSQHPGQGGEKLFF
19,TRBV4-2,CASSQDPSGGVSSYNEQFF
11,TRBV20-1,CSAPQNTEAFF
18,TRBV27,CASSLYTFFGGVNTEAFF
15,TRBV18,CASSPIPGTGNEQYF
14,TRBV2,CASSPLGKTGGYTF
14,TRBV5-5,CASSLVGANQPQHF
12,TRBV5-1,CASSLPEETQYF
15,TRBV6-1,CASSEPGQGRETQYF
15,TRBV18,CASSPGLAGANEQFF
17,TRBV10-1,CASSEGGAGSSAGELFF
14,TRBV6-1,CASSDLRDTGELFF
15,TRBV4-1,CASSQGHEISYEQYF
14,TRBV5-4,CASSVQGMNTEAFF
16,TRBV7-2,CASSSTSGGGAGELFF
16,TRBV27,CASSPLQGAGTDTQYF
16,TRBV18,CASSVLAGGPEDTQYF
15,TRBV10-1,CASSSSGGLFNEQFF
15,TRBV5-6,CASSEVQGGTYGYTF
14,TRBV7-6,CASSEARGFHEQYF
12,TRBV6-2/TRBV6-3,CASSYAGDGYTF
20,TRBV27,CASSLSGLAGGKGGTDTQYF
12,TRBV27,CASSLKGGAAFF